This T cell receptor beta chain appears in the sequencing data of a study of CD8+ T cells in alopecia areata. Overall study context: Tofacitinib was given for 6 to 18 months, then stopped for 6 months.

RNA was isolated and reverse transcribed to cDNA, the sequencing template. Sequencing used immunoSEQ multiplex PCR; TCRdb keeps in-frame clones, though not all of them. The sample consists of some 56,000 clones, approximately 96% of them appearing once. From alopecia areata patients, lesional scalp punch biopsies and peripheral blood were collected. With respect to this clone: Its antigen is undetermined.

The study, taken as a whole, reports: Sequence data from scalp samples additionally include resident alphabeta T cells of normal skin.

This sample comprised CD8+ T cells sorted from blood, obtained at week 0. The source of this sequence is a human donor with alopecia areata.

The CDR3 reads CASSYFGGSDIQYF. The CDR3 nucleotides are TGTGCCAGCAGTTACTTCGGCGGGTCGGACATTCAGTACTTC. The J gene is TRBJ2-4, the V gene TRBV6-5; TRBD2 is a possible D gene (5 bases). CDR3 length: 14 residues. The V and J ends lost 1 base and 8 bases respectively, with 12 bases between them. Germline V CDR1 and CDR2: MNHEY, SVGAGI.